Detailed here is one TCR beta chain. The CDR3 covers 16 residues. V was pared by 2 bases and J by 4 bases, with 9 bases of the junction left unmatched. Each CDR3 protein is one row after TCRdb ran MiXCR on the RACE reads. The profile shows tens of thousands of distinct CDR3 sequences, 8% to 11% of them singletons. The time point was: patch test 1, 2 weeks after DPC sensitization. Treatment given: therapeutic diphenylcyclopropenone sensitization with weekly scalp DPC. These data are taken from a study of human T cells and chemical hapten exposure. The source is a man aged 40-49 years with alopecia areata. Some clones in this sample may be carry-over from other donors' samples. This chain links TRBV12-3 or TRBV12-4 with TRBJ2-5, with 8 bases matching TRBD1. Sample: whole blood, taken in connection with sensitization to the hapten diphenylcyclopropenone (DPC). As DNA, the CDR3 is TGTGCCAGCAGTTTAACCGCACAGGGGGGAGGAGAGACCCAGTACTTC. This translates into CASSLTAQGGGETQYF.